These T cell receptor beta chains were read from a single sample in a study of OX40 agonist ivuxolimab in advanced cancers. TCRdb keeps only in-frame clones here, not all; method: immunoSEQ multiplex PCR. The data hold around 64,000 clones, with around four fifths observed a single time. This sample comprised CD4+ or CD8+ T cells sorted from blood, obtained in a trial of the OX40 agonist ivuxolimab. These TCRs come from an adult with an advanced solid tumor such as melanoma, head and neck, liver or kidney cancer. Both conserved end residues are part of each CDR3. A D gene is named only where the DNA matches it firmly. Clone size is shown for a subset of rows, as once, few, many or a class of expanded clone.

TGCGCCAGCAGCTACCCGGGAGACCCCCCGGGAGCAGATACGCAGTATTTT	CASSYPGDPPGADTQYF	TRBV5-1	TRBJ2-3	-	-
TGTGCCAGCAGCTCCCCCACTACAGGGGAAGCCCTCCACTTT	CASSSPTTGEALHF	TRBV7-2	TRBJ1-6	TRBD1	-
TGTGCCAGCAGCGCCGACAGGGGTAACACTGAAGCTTTCTTT	CASSADRGNTEAFF	TRBV2	TRBJ1-1	TRBD1	-
TGTGCCAGCAGCCGAGGACTAGCGGGGAGGGGGCAAGAGACCCAGTACTTC	CASSRGLAGRGQETQYF	TRBV14	TRBJ2-5	TRBD2	-
TGCGCCAGCAGCCAAGATAGCCACAGGGAGGCTTTCTTT	CASSQDSHREAFF	TRBV4-1	TRBJ1-1	-	-
TGTGCCAGCAGTTCAAGTAGCGGGCCAGAGACCCAGTACTTC	CASSSSSGPETQYF	TRBV11-2	TRBJ2-5	TRBD2	-
TGCAGCGTTGGGGGGGAGACCCAGTACTTC	CSVGGETQYF	TRBV29-1	TRBJ2-5	-	-
TGTGCCAGCAGCTTGGGAGGAGGGATCTATGGCTACACCTTC	CASSLGGGIYGYTF	TRBV11-3	TRBJ1-2	-	-
TGTGCCAGTAGTAAGTTGAACCGTGGGAGAGAGGTGCAGTACTTC	CASSKLNRGREVQYF	TRBV19	TRBJ2-7	-	-
TGTGCCAGCAGCTTAGAAGGACTGTGGAATGAGCAGTTCTTC	CASSLEGLWNEQFF	TRBV7-2	TRBJ2-1	-	-
TGTGCCAGCAGTCCGGGACTAGCGGCCCTCACAGATACGCAGTATTTT	CASSPGLAALTDTQYF	TRBV28	TRBJ2-3	TRBD2	-
TGTGCCAGCAGCGCTTCGACGGGAATTAGCACAGATACGCAGTATTTT	CASSASTGISTDTQYF	TRBV7-9	TRBJ2-3	-	once
TGCGCCAGCAGCTCACGGGGAGGGGGCGTTGAGACCCAGTACTTC	CASSSRGGGVETQYF	TRBV5-1	TRBJ2-5	-	-
TGTGCCAGCAGGGGGACAGGGGGAATTTACAATGAGCAGTTCTTC	CASRGTGGIYNEQFF	TRBV6-1	TRBJ2-1	TRBD1	-
TGTGCCAGCCTTTCCACAAGAACTAACTATGGCTACACCTTC	CASLSTRTNYGYTF	TRBV6-6	TRBJ1-2	-	-
TGCAGCGTTGTTAGGGCGGGGGCCAACGTCCTGACTTTC	CSVVRAGANVLTF	TRBV29-1	TRBJ2-6	-	-
TGTGCCAGCAGCGTAGGGAACACCGGGGAGCTGTTTTTT	CASSVGNTGELFF	TRBV9	TRBJ2-2	-	few
TGTGCCAGCAGCCGGGACCAGCGGACAGATACGCAGTATTTT	CASSRDQRTDTQYF	TRBV9	TRBJ2-3	-	few
TGTGCCAGCAGCTTACCTCCTTACGAGCAGTACTTC	CASSLPPYEQYF	TRBV7-6	TRBJ2-7	-	-
TGCGCCAGCAGCTTGCGGGTAGCGGGAGTTTCAGATACGCAGTATTTT	CASSLRVAGVSDTQYF	TRBV5-1	TRBJ2-3	TRBD2	-
TGTGCCAGCAGTGCGGGGGGCTCTGGAAACACCATATATTTT	CASSAGGSGNTIYF	TRBV6-1	TRBJ1-3	-	once
TGTGCCAGCAGCGGCAGTTATACGCAGTATTTT	CASSGSYTQYF	TRBV7-9	TRBJ2-3	-	-
TGTGCCATCAGTGAGGGGGCAGATACGCAGTATTTT	CAISEGADTQYF	TRBV10-3	TRBJ2-3	-	once
TGTGCCAGCAGCGTAGGGGGGGTAAACACCATATATTTT	CASSVGGVNTIYF	TRBV9	TRBJ1-3	-	-
TGTGCTAGTGGTTTGGTACTTAGTGGGAATCAGCCCCAGCATTTT	CASGLVLSGNQPQHF	TRBV12-5	TRBJ1-5	-	-
TGTGCCAGCAGCGCAGCGGGACAGCGCACAGATACGCAGTATTTT	CASSAAGQRTDTQYF	TRBV9	TRBJ2-3	-	-
TGTGCCAGCAGCAGTCCTAGCGGGGGGGTGGATACGCAGTATTTT	CASSSPSGGVDTQYF	TRBV6-5	TRBJ2-3	TRBD2	-
TGTGCCAGCAGCTTAAGTCGACGGGGGTTAGGCAATCAGCCCCAGCATTTT	CASSLSRRGLGNQPQHF	TRBV13	TRBJ1-5	-	-
TGCGCCAGCAGCTTATCTCGGGACTACACAGATACGCAGTATTTT	CASSLSRDYTDTQYF	TRBV5-1	TRBJ2-3	TRBD2	-
TGCAGTGTGGGCCTGGGCTATGGCTACACCTTC	CSVGLGYGYTF	TRBV20-1	TRBJ1-2	-	-
TGCGCCAGCAGCCATCCGGGACTAGCGGGGGGCCCTAACACAGATACGCAGTATTTT	CASSHPGLAGGPNTDTQYF	TRBV4-1	TRBJ2-3	TRBD2	-
TGCGCCAGCAGCCAAGAGGATAACAGGGGTTGGGGCTACACCTTC	CASSQEDNRGWGYTF	TRBV4-1	TRBJ1-2	TRBD1	-
TGCGCCAGCAACAGGGAGGGGAACACTGAAGCTTTCTTT	CASNREGNTEAFF	TRBV5-1	TRBJ1-1	-	-
TGTGCCAGCAGTTACGGGGGACAGACTAGCACAGATACGCAGTATTTT	CASSYGGQTSTDTQYF	TRBV6-5	TRBJ2-3	TRBD1	-
TGTGCCAGCAGTAGAGGGACAGCCACTGGGGCCAACGTCCTGACTTTC	CASSRGTATGANVLTF	TRBV2	TRBJ2-6	TRBD1	few
TGTGCCAGCAGCCTGACAGCGAACACTGAAGCTTTCTTT	CASSLTANTEAFF	TRBV14	TRBJ1-1	-	-
TGCGCCAGCAGCCAAGATGTGGTAGTCTCCTACGAGCAGTACTTC	CASSQDVVVSYEQYF	TRBV4-3	TRBJ2-7	-	-
TGTGCCAGCAGCTTGGTGGGGGCAGATGGAAACACCATATATTTT	CASSLVGADGNTIYF	TRBV5-4	TRBJ1-3	-	-